This TCR beta chain was sequenced during a study of molecular identifiers for immune sequencing clone quantification. Study findings and constraints: In naive cells, clones above 20 RNA copies held under 1% of molecules, whereas in effector cells they held over 97%. Identical barcode-sharing TCR molecules could lead to underestimated sizes for highly expanded clones. In a background of over 750,000 naive cells, spiked Jurkat TCR RNA from one cell was reportedly detectable.

One entry per CDR3 protein results from TCRdb running MiXCR on the PCR reads. The sample lists more than 550,000 distinct CDR3 sequences, about 25% occurring once. Based on a CD8+CD4-CCR7+CD45RA+ profile, naive CD8 T cells were sorted. This clonotype was recorded a few times. Its target is unknown. The CDR3 extends over 13 amino acids. The germline gives CDR1 LNHDA, CDR2 SQIVND (reference sequence). The germline V and J ends were trimmed by 4 bases and 5 bases, with 11 bases remaining between them. This sequence was found in a human donor in good health. Some libraries in this study had Jurkat cell RNA spiked in. The sequencing sample was made of naive CD8+ T cells from blood, with Jurkat cell RNA spiked in. Subset noted: FACS-sorted CD8+CD4-CCR7+CD45RA+ naive T cells. The chain combines TRBV19 with TRBJ2-5; D remains unclear. The CDR3 protein is CASSSWVDETQYF. CDR3 sequence (DNA): TGTGCCAGTAGTAGTTGGGTTGACGAGACCCAGTACTTC.